This entry features one T cell receptor (beta chain) sequence. Germline-derived CDR1 and CDR2 are SQVTM and ANQGSEA. There are 16 residues in the CDR3. Trimming at V came to 7 bases and at J to 7 bases, leaving 14 bases not matched to a gene. Each PCR reaction had synthetic TCR analog templates spiked into it. Assay used: immunoSEQ multiplex PCR; TCRdb lists only in-frame clones, some missing. The table records some 89,000 clones, over 65% of them present only once. The data originate from a study of PD-L1 blockade in urothelial cancer. Time point indicated: pretreatment peripheral blood. The genes are TRBV29-1 and TRBJ1-5; TRBD1 aligns across 12 bases. This sequence originates from a man in his sixties with urothelial cancer. The specimen was PBMCs, collected around atezolizumab (anti-PD-L1) treatment. The CDR3 loop reads CSAILGTGGGRQPQHF. The CDR3 coding sequence is TGCAGCGCAATCCTCGGGACAGGGGGCGGAAGGCAGCCCCAGCATTTT.